These 10 T cell receptor beta chains share one sample of origin, sequenced in a study of a mutant IDH1 vaccine in newly diagnosed glioma. Their antigens are not known. Time point described: week 35, safety follow-up. Doses of 300 ug of mutant IDH1 20-mer peptide were given with topical imiquimod. The method was immunoSEQ multiplex PCR; TCRdb's version includes in-frame clones alone and lacks a portion of them. This table holds about 56,000 clones, approximately 87% found once. The material was PBMCs, obtained from a glioma patient whose treatment included an IDH1 peptide vaccine. The receptor source for this set is a man aged 40-49 years with glioma.

This chain uses TRBV11-2 with TRBJ2-7, with D tentatively TRBD1 or TRBD2 (5 bases each). The CDR3 spans 16 residues. CDR1 and CDR2 (germline): SGHAT, FQNNGV. Trimming took 2 bases from V and 7 from J, leaving 21 bases between them. Here the CDR3 DNA reads TGTGCCAGCAGCTTACAATTGGGGACGAGCGAAACAGAGCAGTACTTC. It translates to CASSLQLGTSETEQYF.

The chain combines TRBV5-1 with TRBJ1-1, with TRBD1 matching over 7 bases. J lost 1 base, V lost 6 bases, and 9 bases had no gene match. Germline assignment: CDR1 SGHRS and CDR2 YFSETQ. The length of the CDR3 is 15 residues. CDR3 amino acids: CASNSGDRTNTEAFF. As DNA, the CDR3 is TGCGCCAGCAATTCTGGGGACAGAACGAACACTGAAGCTTTCTTT.

The chain is built from TRBV7-8 and TRBJ2-1, with 10 nucleotides matching TRBD2. In germline, CDR1 is SGHVS, CDR2 FQNEAQ. Losses at the gene ends were 2 bases for V and 4 bases for J; bases not matched to a gene: 5. The CDR3 has 16 residues. CDR3 nucleotide sequence: TGTGCCAGCAGCTTACGACGGACTAGCGGTTACAATGAGCAGTTCTTC. Translated: CASSLRRTSGYNEQFF.

V gene TRBV9 combines with J gene TRBJ2-7; 14 bases are a match to TRBD2. This CDR3 contains 16 residues. Trimming removed 3 bases from V and 4 bases from J; junction bases left unmatched: 6. Per germline, CDR1 SGDLS and CDR2 YYNGEE. CDR3 coding DNA: TGTGCCAGCAGCGGAGGAGGGACTAGCGGGAGTTACGAGCAGTACTTC. This translates into CASSGGGTSGSYEQYF.

The V call is TRBV27, the J call TRBJ2-7; D not resolved. Germline V gene sequence: CDR1 MNHEY, CDR2 SMNVEV (reference sequence). V was cut by 4 bases and J by 9 bases, with 13 bases left in between. This CDR3 contains 12 residues. Written as DNA, the CDR3 is TGTGCCAGCAGTTCTACCCTCGAGCGGCAGTACTTC. Protein: CASSSTLERQYF.

This sequence joins TRBV5-5 and TRBJ2-7; 7 bases are shared with TRBD1. Germline CDR1 and CDR2: SGHKS and YYEKEE (reference sequence). CDR3 length equals 18 residues. The V and J ends lost 5 bases and 3 bases, in that order; junction bases with no gene match: 20. CDR3 nucleotides: TGTGCCAGCAGGACACAGGGGATGGGCCCCCTCGCACTCTACGAGCAGTACTTC. The encoded protein is CASRTQGMGPLALYEQYF.

The CDR3 spells CASSPGGPNQPQHF. The CDR3 DNA is TGTGCCAGCTCTCCAGGGGGACCCAATCAGCCCCAGCATTTT. This rearrangement joins TRBV18 to TRBJ1-5, with TRBD1 matching over 7 bases. The CDR3 loop spans 14 amino acids. The J segment lost 3 bases and the V segment lost 6 bases, leaving 5 bases of the junction unmatched. The germline V gene encodes CDR1 KGHSH and CDR2 LQKENI. The variable domain in full, with the rest retrieved from reference TRBV18 and TRBJ1-5, is NAGVMQNPRHLVRRRGQEARLRCSPMKGHSHVYWYRQLPEEGLKFMVYLQKENIIDESGMPKERFSAEFPKEGPSILRIQQVVRGDSAAYFCASSPGGPNQPQHFGDGTRLSIL.

V and J are TRBV11-2 and TRBJ2-7; a weak D match, TRBD1 (5 bases). Looked up from germline, CDR1 is SGHAT and CDR2 is FQNNGV. V gave up 6 bases and J gave up 3 bases, with 12 bases separating them. The CDR3 length is 13 residues. The CDR3 nucleotides are TGTGCCAGCAGGGTCCAGGGCCACTACGAGCAGTACTTC. It translates to CASRVQGHYEQYF.

The gene calls are TRBV19 and TRBJ2-7; 10 bases agree with TRBD2. V trimming: 3 bases; J trimming: 4 bases; junction bases outside the gene matches: 6. There are 15 residues in the CDR3. CDR1 and CDR2 (germline): LNHDA, SQIVND (reference sequence). In DNA, the CDR3 is TGTGCCAGTAGTATCGGGCTAGCGGGAGCGTACGAGCAGTACTTC. Encoded protein: CASSIGLAGAYEQYF.

This chain uses TRBV19 with TRBJ1-1; unclear D gene. Trimming pared 5 bases from V and 4 bases from J, leaving 14 bases between. There are 14 residues in the CDR3. The V gene's germline CDR1 is LNHDA and CDR2 SQIVND (reference sequence). The CDR3 protein is CASSDLGWGTEAFF. The CDR3 DNA reads as TGTGCCAGTAGTGATTTGGGTTGGGGCACTGAAGCTTTCTTT.